This T cell receptor (beta chain) was recovered during a study of T cell changes during pregnancy in multiple sclerosis (dated by TCRdb to between 2018 and 2021). Background for the entire study: The study examined how the T cell repertoire changed over the course of pregnancy in women with multiple sclerosis.

As to this clone: No antigen is known for it. Per-nucleotide qualities are absent, and no much larger clonotype sits a single base away.

Library preparation used the immunoSEQ multiplex PCR assay. TCRdb took over this immuneACCESS table, retaining in-frame rearrangements with V and J assigned. Such tables are incomplete; in checked studies, under half of the missing clones stem from an unresolved V gene, and the remainder is unexplained. In all, the sample holds some 70,000 clones, and 90% to 95% of those were seen once. Almost 0.3% of the sample lies in the top ten. CDR1 LGHNA and CDR2 YNFKEQ were looked up in the germline V gene. Measured from the cysteine to the phenylalanine, the CDR3 is 18 residues long. Only CDR3 DNA is held: 54 bases, read in frame from base 1. V lost 0 bases and J lost 2 bases; the stretch between them is 18 bases long.

The sample here was CD4+ T cells from peripheral blood mononuclear cells, taken in the third trimester of pregnancy. This sequence was found in a female donor in good health, enrolled as a control in a pregnancy study. Recombination linked TRBV4-2 to TRBJ2-3; TRBD2 is a weak D gene call, 7 bases matching. The nucleotide sequence is TGTGCCAGCAGCCAAGATCGTTTGAGGGGGGGCCACACAGATACGCAGTATTTT. Its amino acids are CASSQDRLRGGHTDTQYF.